This T cell receptor beta chain emerged from a study of Ad26.COV2.S vaccination and SARS-CoV-2 variants. Sequencing used immunoSEQ multiplex PCR; TCRdb keeps in-frame clones, though not all of them. The profile shows over 100,000 clones, about 78% of them singletons. The clonotype comes from a human donor who had recovered from COVID-19. The sequenced sample was peripheral blood, obtained after recovery from COVID-19.

DNA for the CDR3: TGTGCCAGCAGACGAGGACAGGGGACAGAAAAACTGTTTTTT. Protein sequence: CASRRGQGTEKLFF. The rearrangement links TRBV6-5 to TRBJ1-4, with 9 bases lining up with TRBD1. CDR1 and CDR2 (germline): MNHEY, SVGAGI. CDR3 length equals 14 residues. V lost 6 bases to trimming and J lost 8 bases; unmatched junction nucleotides: 7.